These 13 T cell receptor beta chains were all obtained from the same sample, sequenced in a study of T cell responses to AZD1222 COVID-19 vaccine. Some clones are missing from TCRdb's copy, which holds only in-frame ones; the method was immunoSEQ multiplex PCR. The table records over 65,000 clones, about 91% of them present only once. Source: peripheral blood, taken on day 0 of MenACWY control vaccination. All receptors come from an adult in good health.

The J gene is TRBJ2-1, the V gene TRBV28, with 7 bases aligning to TRBD1. The V segment lost 6 bases and the J segment 7 bases; nucleotides outside the gene matches: 3. Germline V gene lookup returns CDR1 MDHEN and CDR2 SYDVKM. The CDR3 length is 12 residues. CDR3 in DNA: TGTGCCAGCAGGGACAGGAGAAATGAGCAGTTCTTC. It encodes CASRDRRNEQFF.

The J gene is TRBJ2-3, the V gene TRBV19; TRBD1 aligns across 10 bases. The CDR3 contains 15 residues. From germline, CDR1 is LNHDA and CDR2 SQIVND (reference sequence). Losses at the gene ends were 6 bases for V and 6 bases for J; bases not matched to a gene: 9. CDR3 nucleotide sequence: TGTGCCAGTAGCAGAGGGACAGGGGCCGCGGATACGCAGTATTTT. The encoded protein is CASSRGTGAADTQYF.

This clone turned up a few times. The chain combines TRBV3-1 (or the pseudogene TRBV3-2) with TRBJ2-7; no definite D call. V shed 0 bases and J shed 6 bases, with 9 bases lying between them. Germline V gene sequence: CDR1 LGHDT, CDR2 YNNKEL (reference sequence). CDR3 length equals 13 residues. CDR3 sequence (DNA): TGTGCCAGCAGCCAAGAAGCTCGGCGCGAGCAGTACTTC. Residues: CASSQEARREQYF.

V is TRBV29-1 and J is TRBJ1-4; D perhaps matches TRBD1 (6 bases). With 7 bases removed from V and 5 bases from J, the gap between germline ends came to 11 bases. This CDR3 spans 12 amino acids. Looked up from germline, CDR1 is SQVTM and CDR2 is ANQGSEA. The CDR3 spells CSGGQQNEKLFF. DNA of the CDR3: TGCAGCGGGGGGCAGCAAAATGAAAAACTGTTTTTT.

The genes are TRBV3-1 (or the pseudogene TRBV3-2) and TRBJ2-1; D gene uncertain. Germline V gives CDR1 LGHDT, CDR2 YNNKEL (reference sequence). Trimming removed 3 bases at V and 5 bases at J, with 11 bases between. The CDR3 is 14 residues long. The CDR3: CASSQTRAHNEQFF. Written as DNA, the CDR3 is TGTGCCAGCAGCCAGACCCGGGCCCACAATGAGCAGTTCTTC.

The chain is built from TRBV10-3 and TRBJ2-7, with 7 positions matching TRBD1. Germline CDR1 reads ENHRY; CDR2 reads SYGVKD. After removal of 10 bases from V and 3 bases from J, the junction contained 3 bases not matched to a gene. This CDR3 comprises 11 residues. The CDR3 loop is CASRDSYEQYF. Written as DNA, the CDR3 is TGTGCCAGCCGGGACAGCTACGAGCAGTACTTC.

V usage is TRBV25-1 and J usage is TRBJ1-2, with D perhaps TRBD1 (6 bases). V lost 4 bases, J lost 6 bases, and 15 bases lay in between. This CDR3 comprises 14 residues. Per germline, CDR1 MGHDK and CDR2 SYGVNS. The CDR3 DNA reads as TGTGCCAGCAGTGTCGGACAGTGGGGAGATGGCTACACCTTC. The encoded protein is CASSVGQWGDGYTF.

The chain joins TRBV24-1 to TRBJ2-1, with D possibly matching TRBD2 (5 bases). This CDR3 is built from 15 residues. Trimming shortened V by 2 bases and J by 0 bases, and 7 bases separated the two germline ends. Germline V gene sequence: CDR1 KGHDR, CDR2 SFDVKD. The CDR3 protein is CATSDSGFSYNEQFF. The CDR3, as DNA: TGTGCCACCAGTGATTCGGGGTTCTCCTACAATGAGCAGTTCTTC.

This chain links TRBV5-1 with TRBJ1-4; TRBD1 agrees at 9 bases. V was clipped by 3 bases and J by 7 bases; unmatched bases: 4. CDR1 and CDR2 from the germline V gene are SGHRS and YFSETQ. The CDR3 runs to 14 residues. This CDR3 is CASSSTGGSEKLFF. In DNA form, the CDR3 reads TGCGCCAGCAGCTCGACAGGGGGGAGTGAAAAACTGTTTTTT.

The V call is TRBV2, the J call TRBJ1-2; perhaps TRBD1 as D (5 bases). The CDR3 extends over 21 amino acids. Between the trimmed V and J ends, which lost 6 bases and 4 bases, there was a span of 36 bases. The germline gives CDR1 SNHLY, CDR2 FYNNEI. Here the CDR3 reads CASSPLSLGVRGAQGGYGYTF. The CDR3 DNA is TGTGCCAGCAGCCCACTCAGCCTTGGAGTTCGGGGAGCGCAGGGTGGCTATGGCTACACCTTC.

The chain has TRBV2 and TRBJ1-3, with a weak D call TRBD1 (6 bases). There are 15 residues in the CDR3. The V end was cut by 6 bases, the J end by 2 bases, with 14 bases between. Per the germline V gene, CDR1 is SNHLY and CDR2 is FYNNEI. CDR3 DNA: TGTGCCAGCAGGGGGGCAGGGTCCACTGGAAACACCATATATTTT. Translated: CASRGAGSTGNTIYF.

The rearrangement joins TRBV7-2 to TRBJ1-1; 7 bases are shared with TRBD1. The CDR3 totals 15 residues. Germline CDR1 is SGHTA and CDR2 is FQGNSA. V trimming: 2 bases; J trimming: 1 base; junction bases outside the gene matches: 4. The CDR3 region is CASSLFNRGNTEAFF. CDR3 nucleotides: TGTGCCAGCAGCTTATTCAACAGGGGGAACACTGAAGCTTTCTTT.

The chain links TRBV2 to TRBJ1-1; unclear D gene. V was pared by 7 bases and J by 6 bases, with 21 bases between. The CDR3 extends over 15 amino acids. CDR1 SNHLY and CDR2 FYNNEI come from the germline V gene. The CDR3 coding sequence is TGTGCCAGCATCCCGAGAGACGGACGCAAATCTGAAGCTTTCTTT. It translates to CASIPRDGRKSEAFF.